Following are 17 T cell receptor beta chains from one sample sequenced in a study of blood T cells in healthy people across ages (dated by TCRdb to 2013 to 2016). The library was built by means of 5' RACE. Sequenced on an Illumina HiSeq 2500. A second PCR of about 7 to 12 cycles was run with a J-beta primer mix and a sample-barcoded 5' primer. Clones were called with MiXCR by TCRdb after fastp trimmed the public reads at Q25, and only in-frame beta chains were retained. CDR3 protein duplicates are merged, each entry listing the most common genes and DNA. Within this sample are some 1.4 million distinct CDR3 sequences, with 42% of them counted one time only. The ten largest clones take up roughly 7.9% of the sample. The sample consisted of blood. Receptor source: a woman aged 18 to 35 in good health.

This clonotype was observed a few times. The chain has TRBV25-1 and TRBJ1-2; D gene unclear. Germline V gene data show CDR1 as MGHDK and CDR2 as SYGVNS. The CDR3 has 12 residues. Trimming shortened V by 4 bases and J by 11 bases, and 14 bases separated the two germline ends. This CDR3 is CASSVDPVVYTF. CDR3 sequence (DNA): TGTGCCAGCAGTGTGGACCCAGTTGTTTACACCTTC.

This clonotype was recorded many times. The rearrangement links TRBV9 to TRBJ2-3, with 11 bases identical to TRBD2. The germline V gene encodes CDR1 SGDLS and CDR2 YYNGEE. V lost 3 bases and J lost 2; bases outside the gene matches: 5. The CDR3 runs to 16 residues. For the CDR3, the DNA is TGTGCCAGCAGCGGTGGGACTAGCGGTTACACAGATACGCAGTATTTT. Its translation is CASSGGTSGYTDTQYF.

J is TRBJ2-3 and V is TRBV18; tentative D call: TRBD2 (7 bases). CDR1 KGHSH and CDR2 LQKENI come from the germline V gene. There are 14 residues in the CDR3. Deletions cut 1 base from V and 5 bases from J, with 10 bases between. The CDR3 sequence: CASSPRGGQDTQYF. CDR3 coding DNA: TGTGCCAGCTCACCACGGGGGGGGCAAGATACGCAGTATTTT.

This clonotype was observed a single time. J is TRBJ1-2 and V is TRBV7-9; 9 bases are shared with TRBD1. The ends lost 8 bases at V and 3 bases at J; junction bases unmatched: 13. The CDR3 loop spans 16 amino acids. The germline V gene has CDR1 SEHNR and CDR2 FQNEAQ (reference sequence). CDR3 sequence: CASGYWDRELDYGYTF. CDR3 in DNA: TGTGCCAGCGGCTATTGGGACAGGGAGCTTGACTATGGCTACACCTTC. The complete variable domain, with remaining parts taken from reference TRBV7-9 and TRBJ1-2, reads DTGVSQNPRHKITKRGQNVTFRCDPISEHNRLYWYRQTLGQGPEFLTYFQNEAQLEKSRLLSDRFSAERPKGSFSTLEIQRTEQGDSAMYLCASGYWDRELDYGYTFGSGTRLTVV.

This rearrangement joins TRBV9 to TRBJ2-2; D perhaps matches TRBD2 (7 bases). Germline V gene lookup returns CDR1 SGDLS and CDR2 YYNGEE. The CDR3 extends over 15 amino acids. Trimming stripped 0 bases from V and 6 bases from J, with 12 bases between. As DNA, the CDR3 is TGTGCCAGCAGCGTAGAGTTGCGGGGGCCCGGGGAGCTGTTTTTT. It yields the protein CASSVELRGPGELFF.

In this sample, this clonotype turned up a few times. The chain carries TRBV6-5 and TRBJ2-3; D call uncertain. Per germline, CDR1 MNHEY and CDR2 SVGAGI. The V end lost 2 bases, the J end lost 0 bases, and 3 bases lay between the germline ends. The CDR3 extends over 13 amino acids. The CDR3 region is CASSYRSTDTQYF. CDR3 nucleotide sequence: TGTGCCAGCAGTTACAGGAGCACAGATACGCAGTATTTT.

As DNA, the CDR3 is TGTGCCAGCAGTTTTCAGGAGGAGACCCAGTACTTC. Translated, it gives CASSFQEETQYF. This chain links TRBV12-3 or TRBV12-4 with TRBJ2-7, with D uncertain. The end of the DNA fits TRBJ2-5 better, so the J call may be wrong. The CDR3 has 12 amino acids.

The chain combines TRBV2 with TRBJ2-7, with D maybe TRBD1 (6 bases). With 3 bases removed from V and 5 bases from J, the gap between germline ends came to 14 bases. This CDR3 has 14 amino acids. Germline assignment: CDR1 SNHLY and CDR2 FYNNEI. CDR3 DNA: TGTGCCAGCAGTGAGGACAGTCCTCGGGACGAGCAGTACTTC. Translation: CASSEDSPRDEQYF.

The rearrangement uses TRBV20-1 and TRBJ2-7; TRBD2 is a possible D gene (5 bases). Germline V gene sequence: CDR1 DFQATT, CDR2 SNEGSKA (reference sequence). Trimming pared 0 bases from V and 1 base from J, leaving 16 bases between. This CDR3 contains 16 residues. CDR3 loop: CSARDWIEGGSYEQYF. CDR3 DNA sequence: TGCAGTGCTAGAGACTGGATAGAGGGTGGGTCCTACGAGCAGTACTTC.

The chain is built from TRBV20-1 and TRBJ1-2, with D possibly matching TRBD1 (5 bases). V gave up 1 base and J gave up 1 base, with 7 bases separating them. The CDR3 extends over 13 amino acids. In germline, CDR1 is DFQATT, CDR2 SNEGSKA (reference sequence). CDR3 protein: CSARADSNYGYTF. The CDR3 DNA reads TGCAGTGCTAGAGCCGACAGTAACTATGGCTACACCTTC.

The chain couples TRBV21-1 to TRBJ2-5; TRBD2 is taken as the D call from the table, unchecked against the DNA. TRBV21-1 is a documented pseudogene. The CDR3 is 14 amino acids. CDR3 sequence reads: CASSRLARRETQYF. CDR3 DNA sequence: TGTGCCAGCAGCAGACTAGCTCGGCGGGAGACCCAGTACTTC.

The gene calls are TRBV5-1 and TRBJ1-5; tentatively, D is TRBD1 (5 bases). This CDR3 contains 15 residues. Germline CDR1 SGHRS, CDR2 YFSETQ. V lost 4 bases, J lost 4 bases, and 15 bases lay in between. In DNA, the CDR3 is TGCGCCAGCAGCGTCAGTTATGGGGGGAATCAGCCCCAGCATTTT. Translated, it gives CASSVSYGGNQPQHF.

This sequence joins TRBV5-5 and TRBJ1-2; TRBD1 is a possible D gene (6 bases). This CDR3 is built from 15 residues. The V end lost 0 bases, the J end lost 3 bases, and 12 bases lay between the germline ends. Germline V gives CDR1 SGHKS, CDR2 YYEKEE (reference sequence). The CDR3 nucleotides are TGTGCCAGCAGCTTGGAGGCAGGGGACCACTATGGCTACACCTTC. The encoded protein is CASSLEAGDHYGYTF. The whole variable domain, remainder taken from reference TRBV5-5 and TRBJ1-2, is DAGVTQSPTHLIKTRGQQVTLRCSPISGHKSVSWYQQVLGQGPQFIFQYYEKEERGRGNFPDRFSARQFPNYSSELNVNALLLGDSALYLCASSLEAGDHYGYTFGSGTRLTVV.

CDR3 loop: CASSPDRVVYTF. The CDR3 nucleotides read TGTGCCAGCAGTCCGGACAGGGTTGTCTACACCTTC. The V and J genes are TRBV27 and TRBJ1-2; 8 positions agree with TRBD1. Trimming cost V 5 bases and J 10 bases; bases outside gene matches: 6. There are 12 residues in the CDR3. Germline V lookup: CDR1 MNHEY, CDR2 SMNVEV (reference sequence).

The rearrangement joins TRBV10-3 to TRBJ2-7, with TRBD2 matching 10 bases. V shed 5 bases, J shed 6 bases, and the junction held 7 bases outside the gene matches. CDR3 size: 14 residues. Germline CDR1 ENHRY, CDR2 SYGVKD. The chain's CDR3 is CAISMASGSGEQYF. The CDR3 DNA follows: TGTGCCATCAGTATGGCTAGCGGGAGCGGCGAGCAGTACTTC.

Remarks on this clonotype: This may stem from a read error, because a much larger clone lies one nucleotide away. The V and J genes are TRBV7-9 and TRBJ2-5; 8 bases fit TRBD1. This CDR3 has 15 amino acids. Looked up from germline, CDR1 is SEHNR and CDR2 is FQNEAQ (reference sequence). The J segment lost 5 bases and the V segment lost 4 bases, leaving 9 bases of the junction unmatched. CDR3 loop: CASSWDRPFGETQYF. The DNA of the CDR3 is TGTGCCAGCAGCTGGGACAGGCCATTTGGGGAGACCCAGTACTTC. The whole variable domain, filled in from reference TRBV7-9 and TRBJ2-5, reads DTGVSQNPRHKITKRGQNVTFRCDPISEHNRLYWYRQTLGQGPEFLTYFQNEAQLEKSRLLSDRFSAERPKGSFSTLEIQRTEQGDSAMYLCASSWDRPFGETQYFGPGTRLLVL.

In the case of this clonotype: An end of the junction does not agree with germline; a read error may underlie this. V usage is TRBV7-9 and J usage is TRBJ1-2; D remains unclear. The CDR3 loop spans 14 amino acids. CDR1 and CDR2 (germline): SEHNR, FQNEAQ (reference sequence). CDR3 residues: CASSVAQGFYGYTF. DNA of the CDR3: TGTGCCAGCAGCGTAGCGCAAGGGTTCTATGGCTACACCTTC. Using reference TRBV7-9 and TRBJ1-2 for the parts outside the CDR3, the full variable domain is DTGVSQNPRHKITKRGQNVTFRCDPISEHNRLYWYRQTLGQGPEFLTYFQNEAQLEKSRLLSDRFSAERPKGSFSTLEIQRTEQGDSAMYLCASSVAQGFYGYTFGSGTRLTVV.